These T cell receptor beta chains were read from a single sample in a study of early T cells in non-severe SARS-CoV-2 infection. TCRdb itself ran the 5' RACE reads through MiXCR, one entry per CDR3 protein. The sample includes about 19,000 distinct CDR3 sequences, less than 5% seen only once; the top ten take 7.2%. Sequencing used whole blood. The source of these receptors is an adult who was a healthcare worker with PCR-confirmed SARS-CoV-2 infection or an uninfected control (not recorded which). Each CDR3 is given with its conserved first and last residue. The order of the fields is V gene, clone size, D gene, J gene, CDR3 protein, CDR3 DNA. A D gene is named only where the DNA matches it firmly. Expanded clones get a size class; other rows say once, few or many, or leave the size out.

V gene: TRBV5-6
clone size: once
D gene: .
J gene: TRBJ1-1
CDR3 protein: CASSLGAMTEAFF
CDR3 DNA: TGTGCCAGCAGCTTGGGGGCAATGACTGAAGCTTTCTTT

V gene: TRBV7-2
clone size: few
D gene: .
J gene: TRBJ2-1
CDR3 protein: CASSWGPGGNEQFF
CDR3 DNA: TGTGCCAGCAGCTGGGGGCCTGGAGGCAATGAGCAGTTCTTC

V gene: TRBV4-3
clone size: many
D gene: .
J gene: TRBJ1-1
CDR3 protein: CASSQGTAIPEAFF
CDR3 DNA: TGCGCCAGCAGCCAAGGGACAGCGATACCTGAAGCTTTCTTT

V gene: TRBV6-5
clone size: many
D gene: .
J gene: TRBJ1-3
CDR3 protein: CASSYRGAGGNTIYF
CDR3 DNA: TGTGCCAGCAGTTACCGGGGCGCGGGTGGAAACACCATATATTTT

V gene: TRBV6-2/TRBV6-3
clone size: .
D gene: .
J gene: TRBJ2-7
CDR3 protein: CASSYGQGNFYEQYF
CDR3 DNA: TGTGCCAGCAGTTACGGGCAGGGGAATTTCTACGAGCAGTACTTC

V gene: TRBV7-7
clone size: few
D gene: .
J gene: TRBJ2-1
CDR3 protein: CASSPQTRSYNEQFF
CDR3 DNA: TGTGCCAGCAGCCCGCAGACTAGGTCTTACAATGAGCAGTTCTTC

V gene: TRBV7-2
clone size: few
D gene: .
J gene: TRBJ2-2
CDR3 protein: CASRRASNTGELFF
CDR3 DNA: TGTGCCAGCAGGCGGGCCTCGAACACCGGGGAGCTGTTTTTT

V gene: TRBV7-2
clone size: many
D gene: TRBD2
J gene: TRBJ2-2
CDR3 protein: CASSLARGLGTGELFF
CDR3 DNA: TGTGCCAGCAGCTTAGCGCGGGGGTTGGGCACCGGGGAGCTGTTTTTT

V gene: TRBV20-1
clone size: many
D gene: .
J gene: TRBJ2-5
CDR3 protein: CSASRAGETQYF
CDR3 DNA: TGCAGTGCCTCACGGGCCGGAGAGACCCAGTACTTC

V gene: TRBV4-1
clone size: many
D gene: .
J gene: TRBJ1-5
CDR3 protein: CASSQESGANQPQHF
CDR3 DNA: TGCGCCAGCAGCCAAGAGTCGGGGGCTAATCAGCCCCAGCATTTT

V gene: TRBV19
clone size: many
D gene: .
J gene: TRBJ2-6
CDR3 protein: CASSIPGRLFSGANVLTF
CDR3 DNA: TGTGCCAGTAGTATCCCAGGCAGATTGTTCTCTGGGGCCAACGTCCTGACTTTC

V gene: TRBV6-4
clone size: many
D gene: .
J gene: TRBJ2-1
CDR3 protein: CASSDSLESEQFF
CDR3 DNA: TGTGCCAGCAGTGACTCGCTGGAGAGTGAGCAGTTCTTC

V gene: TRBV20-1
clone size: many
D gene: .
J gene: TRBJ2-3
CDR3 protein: CSADPRDTQYF
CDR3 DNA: TGCAGTGCAGATCCAAGGGATACGCAGTATTTT

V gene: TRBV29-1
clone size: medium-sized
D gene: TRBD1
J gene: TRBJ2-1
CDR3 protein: CSVPWGQGVINEQFF
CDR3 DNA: TGCAGCGTGCCCTGGGGACAGGGGGTCATCAATGAGCAGTTCTTC

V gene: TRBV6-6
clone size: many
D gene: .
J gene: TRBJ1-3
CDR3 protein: CASTDTASGNTIYF
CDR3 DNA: TGTGCCAGCACCGACACCGCCTCTGGAAACACCATATATTTT

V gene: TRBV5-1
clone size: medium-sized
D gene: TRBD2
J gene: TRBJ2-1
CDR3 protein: CASSLAGRGNEQFF
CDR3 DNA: TGCGCCAGCAGCTTGGCGGGGAGGGGCAATGAGCAGTTCTTC

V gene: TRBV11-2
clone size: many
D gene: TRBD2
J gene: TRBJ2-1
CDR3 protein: CASSRELAAHYNEQFF
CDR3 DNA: TGTGCCAGCAGCCGAGAACTAGCGGCCCACTACAATGAGCAGTTCTTC

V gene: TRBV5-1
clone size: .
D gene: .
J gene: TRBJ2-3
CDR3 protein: CASSLAASEGRTDTQYF
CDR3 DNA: TGCGCCAGCAGCTTGGCCGCTTCAGAGGGTCGCACAGATACGCAGTATTTT

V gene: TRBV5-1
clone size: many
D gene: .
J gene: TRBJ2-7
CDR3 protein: CASRPGTLISYEQYF
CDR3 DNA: TGCGCCAGCAGACCCGGGACCCTTATCTCCTACGAGCAGTACTTC

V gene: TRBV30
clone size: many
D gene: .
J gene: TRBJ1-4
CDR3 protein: CAWSVLGELFF
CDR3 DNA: TGTGCCTGGAGTGTACTTGGGGAACTGTTTTTT

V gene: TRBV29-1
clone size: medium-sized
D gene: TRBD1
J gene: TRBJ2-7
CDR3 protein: CSVEDYRGREQYF
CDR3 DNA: TGCAGCGTTGAAGATTACAGGGGGCGCGAGCAGTACTTC

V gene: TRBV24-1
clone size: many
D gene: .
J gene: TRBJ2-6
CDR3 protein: CATSDSKFSDETNVLTF
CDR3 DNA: TGTGCCACCAGTGATTCTAAGTTCTCGGATGAGACCAACGTCCTGACTTTC

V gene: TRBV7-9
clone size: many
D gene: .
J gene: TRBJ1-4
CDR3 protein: CASSPGLGEKLFF
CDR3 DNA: TGTGCCAGCAGCCCAGGATTGGGAGAAAAACTGTTTTTT

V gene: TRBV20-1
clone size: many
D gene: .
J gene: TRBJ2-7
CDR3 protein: CSATSLYNPTYEQYF
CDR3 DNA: TGCAGTGCAACTTCCCTCTACAACCCCACCTACGAGCAGTACTTC

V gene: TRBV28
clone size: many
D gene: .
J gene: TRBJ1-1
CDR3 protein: CASRDTEAFF
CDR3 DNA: TGTGCCAGCAGAGATACTGAAGCTTTCTTT

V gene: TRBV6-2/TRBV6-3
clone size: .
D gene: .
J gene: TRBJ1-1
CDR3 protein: CASSPPTENTEAFF
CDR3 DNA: TGTGCCAGCAGTCCACCGACAGAGAACACTGAAGCTTTCTTT

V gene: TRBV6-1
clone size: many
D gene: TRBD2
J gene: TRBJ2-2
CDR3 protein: CASNALAGGRGGELFF
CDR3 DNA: TGTGCCAGCAACGCCCTAGCGGGGGGGCGAGGCGGGGAGCTGTTTTTT

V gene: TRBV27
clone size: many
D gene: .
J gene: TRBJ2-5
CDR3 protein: CASSQDSFQETQYF
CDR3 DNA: TGTGCCAGCAGTCAGGACAGCTTCCAAGAGACCCAGTACTTC

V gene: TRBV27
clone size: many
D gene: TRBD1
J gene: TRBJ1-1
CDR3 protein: CASSWGQGNTEAFF
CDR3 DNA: TGTGCCAGCAGTTGGGGACAGGGGAACACTGAAGCTTTCTTT

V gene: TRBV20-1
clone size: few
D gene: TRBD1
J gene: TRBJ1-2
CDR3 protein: CSADGTGESSSYGYTF
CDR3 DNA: TGCAGTGCCGACGGGACAGGAGAATCGTCGAGCTATGGCTACACCTTC

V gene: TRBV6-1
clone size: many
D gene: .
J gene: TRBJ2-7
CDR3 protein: CASSEARQTYEQYF
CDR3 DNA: TGTGCCAGCAGTGAAGCGCGGCAGACCTACGAGCAGTACTTC

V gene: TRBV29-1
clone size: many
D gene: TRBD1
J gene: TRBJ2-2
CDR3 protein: CSVSGTANTGELFF
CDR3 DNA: TGCAGCGTATCCGGGACAGCGAACACCGGGGAGCTGTTTTTT

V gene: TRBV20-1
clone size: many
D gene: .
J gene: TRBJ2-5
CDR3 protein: CSARTSWILETQYF
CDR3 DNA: TGCAGTGCTAGAACCTCGTGGATCTTGGAGACCCAGTACTTC

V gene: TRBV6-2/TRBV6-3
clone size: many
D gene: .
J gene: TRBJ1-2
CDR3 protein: CASSYSNRRGYTF
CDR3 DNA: TGTGCCAGCAGTTACTCGAACCGGCGGGGCTACACCTTC

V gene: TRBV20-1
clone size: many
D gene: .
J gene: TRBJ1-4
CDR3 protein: CSARDYNGGEKLFF
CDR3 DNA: TGCAGTGCTAGAGATTACAATGGGGGTGAAAAACTGTTTTTT

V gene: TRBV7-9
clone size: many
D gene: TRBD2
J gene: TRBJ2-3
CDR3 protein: CASSFRDYSHTDTQYF
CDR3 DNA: TGTGCCAGCAGCTTCCGGGACTACTCTCACACAGATACGCAGTATTTT

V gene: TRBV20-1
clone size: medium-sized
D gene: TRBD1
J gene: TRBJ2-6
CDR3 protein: CSARPWDRGGSGANVLTF
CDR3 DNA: TGCAGTGCTAGGCCGTGGGACAGGGGAGGGTCTGGGGCCAACGTCCTGACTTTC

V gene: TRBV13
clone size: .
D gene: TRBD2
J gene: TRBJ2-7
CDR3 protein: CASSFRPSGGGTLTAYEQYF
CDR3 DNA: TGTGCCAGCAGCTTCAGGCCCTCCGGCGGGGGGACCCTCACGGCCTACGAGCAGTACTTC

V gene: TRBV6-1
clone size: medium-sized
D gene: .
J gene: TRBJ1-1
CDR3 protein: CASSPYERTEAFF
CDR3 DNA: TGTGCCAGCAGCCCATACGAACGGACTGAAGCTTTCTTT

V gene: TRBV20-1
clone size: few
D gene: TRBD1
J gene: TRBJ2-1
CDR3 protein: CSTQGVDNEQFF
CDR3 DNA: TGCAGTACTCAGGGGGTAGACAATGAGCAGTTCTTC

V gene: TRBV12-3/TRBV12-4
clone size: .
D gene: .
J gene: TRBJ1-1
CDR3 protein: CASSRYPEAFF
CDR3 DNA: TGTGCCAGCAGCCGGTACCCTGAAGCTTTCTTT

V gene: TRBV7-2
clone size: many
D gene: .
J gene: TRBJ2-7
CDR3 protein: CASSLGLPGNEQYF
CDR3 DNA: TGTGCCAGCAGCTTAGGGCTGCCAGGGAACGAGCAGTACTTC

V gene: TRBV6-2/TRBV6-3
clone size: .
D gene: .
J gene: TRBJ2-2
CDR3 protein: CASEKGVTGELFF
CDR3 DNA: TGTGCCAGCGAGAAGGGTGTTACCGGGGAGCTGTTTTTT

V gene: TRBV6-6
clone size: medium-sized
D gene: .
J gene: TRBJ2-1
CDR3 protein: CASSYGALGNEQFF
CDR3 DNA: TGTGCCAGCAGTTACGGGGCCCTGGGAAATGAGCAGTTCTTC